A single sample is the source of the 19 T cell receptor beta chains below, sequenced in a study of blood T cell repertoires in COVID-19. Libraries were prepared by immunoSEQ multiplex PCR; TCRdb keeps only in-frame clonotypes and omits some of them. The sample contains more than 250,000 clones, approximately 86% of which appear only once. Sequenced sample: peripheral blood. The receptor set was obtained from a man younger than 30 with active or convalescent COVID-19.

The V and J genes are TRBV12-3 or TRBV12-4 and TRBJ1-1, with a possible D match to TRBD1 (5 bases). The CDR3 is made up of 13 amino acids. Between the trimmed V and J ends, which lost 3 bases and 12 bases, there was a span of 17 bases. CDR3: CASSFDQGRRSFF. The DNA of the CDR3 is TGTGCCAGCAGTTTCGACCAGGGTCGTAGATCTTTCTTT.

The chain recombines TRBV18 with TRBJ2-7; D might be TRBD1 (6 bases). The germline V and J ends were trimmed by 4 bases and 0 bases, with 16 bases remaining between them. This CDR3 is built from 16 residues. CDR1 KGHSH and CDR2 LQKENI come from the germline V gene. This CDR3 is CASSLSGQPSSYEQYF. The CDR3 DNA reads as TGTGCCAGCTCACTTTCCGGACAGCCAAGCTCCTACGAGCAGTACTTC.

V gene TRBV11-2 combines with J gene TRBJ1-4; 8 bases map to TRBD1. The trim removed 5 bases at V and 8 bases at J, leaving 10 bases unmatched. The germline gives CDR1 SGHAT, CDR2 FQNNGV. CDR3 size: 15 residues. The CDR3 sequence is CASSPTGQGGEKLFF. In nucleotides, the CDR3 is TGTGCCAGCAGCCCGACCGGACAGGGAGGAGAAAAACTGTTTTTT.

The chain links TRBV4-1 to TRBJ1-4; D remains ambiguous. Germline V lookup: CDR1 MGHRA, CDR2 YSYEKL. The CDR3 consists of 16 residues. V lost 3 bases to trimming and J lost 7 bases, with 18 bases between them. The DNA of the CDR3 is TGCGCCAGCAGCCACACCTTCCTGAAAGGCGGTGAAAAACTGTTTTTT. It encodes CASSHTFLKGGEKLFF.

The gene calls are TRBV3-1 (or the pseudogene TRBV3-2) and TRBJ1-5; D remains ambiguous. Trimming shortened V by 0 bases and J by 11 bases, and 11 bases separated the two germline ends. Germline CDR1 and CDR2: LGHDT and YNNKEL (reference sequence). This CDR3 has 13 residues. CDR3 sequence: CASSQEGGRTQHF. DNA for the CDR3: TGTGCCAGCAGCCAAGAAGGAGGACGGACCCAGCATTTT.

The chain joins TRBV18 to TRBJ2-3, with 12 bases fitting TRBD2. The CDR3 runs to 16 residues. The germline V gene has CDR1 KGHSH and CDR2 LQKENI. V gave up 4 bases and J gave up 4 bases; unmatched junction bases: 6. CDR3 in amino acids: CASSLGLAGSSDTQYF. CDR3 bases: TGTGCCAGCTCACTTGGACTAGCGGGGTCATCAGATACGCAGTATTTT. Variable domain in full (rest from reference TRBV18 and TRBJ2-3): NAGVMQNPRHLVRRRGQEARLRCSPMKGHSHVYWYRQLPEEGLKFMVYLQKENIIDESGMPKERFSAEFPKEGPSILRIQQVVRGDSAAYFCASSLGLAGSSDTQYFGPGTRLTVL.

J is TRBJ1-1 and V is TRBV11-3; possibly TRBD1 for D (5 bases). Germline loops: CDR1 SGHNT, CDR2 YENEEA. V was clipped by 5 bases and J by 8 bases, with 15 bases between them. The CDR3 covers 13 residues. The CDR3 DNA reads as TGTGCCAGCAGCCACCGGGGCGGGGAGGAAGCTTTCTTT. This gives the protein CASSHRGGEEAFF.

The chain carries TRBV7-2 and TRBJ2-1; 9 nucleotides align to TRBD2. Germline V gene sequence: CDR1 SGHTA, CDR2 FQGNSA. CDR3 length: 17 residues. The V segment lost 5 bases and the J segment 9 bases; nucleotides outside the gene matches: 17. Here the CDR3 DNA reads TGTGCCAGCAGCGCCCCGGGGGGGACTAGCCGAAATTTTGAGCAGTTCTTC. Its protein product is CASSAPGGTSRNFEQFF.

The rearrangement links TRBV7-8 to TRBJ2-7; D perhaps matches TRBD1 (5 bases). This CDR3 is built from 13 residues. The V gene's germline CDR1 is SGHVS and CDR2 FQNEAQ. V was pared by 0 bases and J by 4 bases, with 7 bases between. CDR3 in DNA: TGTGCCAGCAGCTTAGCAGGGGCTTACGAGCAGTACTTC. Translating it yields CASSLAGAYEQYF.

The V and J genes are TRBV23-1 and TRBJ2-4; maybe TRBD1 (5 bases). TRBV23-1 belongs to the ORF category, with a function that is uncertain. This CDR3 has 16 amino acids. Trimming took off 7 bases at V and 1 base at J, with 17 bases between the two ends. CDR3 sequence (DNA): TGCGCCAGCACCCGAACCCCAGGGAAGGCCAAAAACATTCAGTACTTC. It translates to CASTRTPGKAKNIQYF.

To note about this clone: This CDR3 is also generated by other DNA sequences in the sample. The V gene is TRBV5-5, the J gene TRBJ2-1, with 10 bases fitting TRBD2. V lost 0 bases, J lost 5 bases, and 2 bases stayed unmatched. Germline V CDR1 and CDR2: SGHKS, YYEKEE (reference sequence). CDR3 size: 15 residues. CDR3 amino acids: CASSLGLAGDNEQFF. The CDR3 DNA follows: TGTGCCAGCAGCTTGGGGCTAGCGGGAGACAATGAGCAGTTCTTC.

The CDR3 is CASSVPTSGVNTGELFF. In nucleotides, the CDR3 is TGTGCCAGCAGCGTACCGACTAGCGGGGTGAACACCGGGGAGCTGTTTTTT. The V gene is TRBV2, the J gene TRBJ2-2; 11 nucleotides line up with TRBD2. V was pared by 6 bases and J by 1 base, with 7 bases of the junction left unmatched. The germline V gene encodes CDR1 SNHLY and CDR2 FYNNEI. The CDR3 sequence is 17 residues long. The variable domain in full, completed from reference TRBV2 and TRBJ2-2, reads EPEVTQTPSHQVTQMGQEVILRCVPISNHLYFYWYRQILGQKVEFLVSFYNNEISEKSEIFDDQFSVERPDGSNFTLKIRSTKLEDSAMYFCASSVPTSGVNTGELFFGEGSRLTVL.

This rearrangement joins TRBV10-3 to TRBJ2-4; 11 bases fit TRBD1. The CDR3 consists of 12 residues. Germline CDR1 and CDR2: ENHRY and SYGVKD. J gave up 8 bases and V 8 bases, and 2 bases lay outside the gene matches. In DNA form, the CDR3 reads TGTGCCATCCGGGACAGGGGGGACATTCAGTACTTC. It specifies CAIRDRGDIQYF.

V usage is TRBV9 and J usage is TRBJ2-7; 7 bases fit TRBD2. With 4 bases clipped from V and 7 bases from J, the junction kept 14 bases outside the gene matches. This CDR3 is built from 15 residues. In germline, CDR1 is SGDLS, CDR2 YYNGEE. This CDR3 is CASSPGSSGVWEQYF. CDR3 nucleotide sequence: TGTGCCAGCAGCCCTGGGTCTAGCGGTGTTTGGGAGCAGTACTTC.

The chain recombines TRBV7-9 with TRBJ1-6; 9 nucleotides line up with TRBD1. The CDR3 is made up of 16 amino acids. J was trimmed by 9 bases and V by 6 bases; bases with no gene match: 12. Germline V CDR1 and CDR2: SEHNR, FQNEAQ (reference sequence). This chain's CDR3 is CASSQFRGTGSSPLHF. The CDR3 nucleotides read TGTGCCAGCAGTCAGTTCCGGGGGACAGGGAGTTCACCCCTCCACTTT.

CDR3 amino acids: CTSSIPQAGVETQYF. The CDR3 coding sequence is TGCACCAGCAGCATCCCTCAGGCGGGAGTGGAGACCCAGTACTTC. The chain links TRBV1 to TRBJ2-5; whether TRBD2, the table's D call, matches the DNA was not checked. TRBV1 is an annotated pseudogene. The length of the CDR3 is 15 residues.

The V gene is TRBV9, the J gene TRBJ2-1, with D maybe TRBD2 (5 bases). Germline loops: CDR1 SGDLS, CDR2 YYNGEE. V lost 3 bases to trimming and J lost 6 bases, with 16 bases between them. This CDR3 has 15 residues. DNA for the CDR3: TGTGCCAGCAGCGCCCCGGGGAAAATCCTCAATGAGCAGTTCTTC. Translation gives CASSAPGKILNEQFF.

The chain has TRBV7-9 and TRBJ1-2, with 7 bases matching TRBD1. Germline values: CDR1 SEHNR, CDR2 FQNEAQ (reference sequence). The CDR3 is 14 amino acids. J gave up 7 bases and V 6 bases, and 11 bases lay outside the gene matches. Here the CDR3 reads CASRGDSSFGGYTF. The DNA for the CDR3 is TGTGCCAGCAGGGGGGACAGTTCATTTGGTGGCTACACCTTC.

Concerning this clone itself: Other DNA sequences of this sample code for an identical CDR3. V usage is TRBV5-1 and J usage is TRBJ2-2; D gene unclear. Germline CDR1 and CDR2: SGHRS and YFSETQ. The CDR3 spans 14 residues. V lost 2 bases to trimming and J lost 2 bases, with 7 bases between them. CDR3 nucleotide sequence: TGCGCCAGCAGCTTAACAGTTAACACCGGGGAGCTGTTTTTT. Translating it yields CASSLTVNTGELFF.